This entry describes one TCR beta chain. Its specificity is unknown. Profiled with immunoSEQ multiplex PCR; TCRdb holds only in-frame clones, not every one. Found here are about 1,300 clones, approximately 83% of them singletons; the top ten hold 4% to 5%. This CDR3 is 15 amino acids long. The V gene end was trimmed by 3 bases and the J gene end by 6 bases; junction bases not matched to a gene: 8. The V gene's germline CDR1 is ENHRY and CDR2 SYGVKD. This specimen belongs to a study of stem cell transplantation in POMP-related autoinflammatory disease. Overall study context: Hypothesis: faulty thymoproteasomes impair CD8+ T-cell selection, skewing TRB repertoires. Before transplant, CD4+ T cells skewed naive and CD8+ proportions were low.

General study points: In patients with PRAID, every analyzed T-cell subset tended to show lower diversity and higher clonality. In PRAID patients, the number of distinct TRB V-J gene pairings was restricted.

The chain couples TRBV10-3 to TRBJ1-1, with 9 bases that match TRBD1. The source is a human donor with POMP-related autoinflammation and immune dysregulation (PRAID). The starting material was CD4+ follicular helper T cells (Tfh) from PBMCs, obtained before stem cell transplantation. The CDR3 is CAISDLGQGGSEAFF. The CDR3 DNA follows: TGTGCCATCAGTGATCTGGGACAGGGAGGATCTGAAGCTTTCTTT.